A single sample gave rise to the 22 T cell receptor beta chains below, sequenced in a study of T-cell reconstitution after alpha-beta-depleted transplantation in children. Unique molecular identifiers were incorporated during preparation of the TCRbeta library. A single record per CDR3 protein comes from TCRdb applying MiXCR to the PCR reads. This sample has about 600,000 distinct CDR3 sequences, with 23% found just once. The sample was PBMCs, mostly from graft donor cells, taken 360 days after TCRalphabeta/CD19-depleted stem cell transplant. The origin of the receptors is a boy under two years old who had a stem cell transplant for acute myeloid leukemia, so the T cells may come from the graft donor.

This clonotype was picked up a small number of times. The chain combines TRBV7-6 with TRBJ2-2; D is perhaps TRBD1 or TRBD2 (5 bases each). Germline V gene data show CDR1 as SGHVS and CDR2 as FNYEAQ. V shed 0 bases and J shed 4 bases, with 9 bases lying between them. CDR3 length equals 15 residues. The CDR3 spells CASSLAMGVTGELFF. The DNA of the CDR3 is TGTGCCAGCAGCTTAGCGATGGGGGTCACCGGGGAGCTGTTTTTT.

The chain joins TRBV20-1 to TRBJ2-7, with 7 bases fitting TRBD1. The CDR3 contains 14 residues. Losses at the gene ends were 2 bases for V and 2 bases for J; bases not matched to a gene: 6. Germline-derived CDR1 and CDR2 are DFQATT and SNEGSKA (reference sequence). This CDR3 is CSARPRGTAYEQYF. CDR3 nucleotides: TGCAGTGCTAGACCCAGAGGGACAGCCTACGAGCAGTACTTC.

This chain joins TRBV29-1 and TRBJ2-2, with D maybe TRBD2 (7 bases). Trimming cost V 5 bases and J 4 bases, with 11 bases left between them. CDR1 and CDR2 from the germline V gene are SQVTM and ANQGSEA. This CDR3 spans 13 amino acids. The CDR3 is CSVLGGPTGELFF. CDR3 nucleotide sequence: TGCAGCGTTTTGGGGGGGCCCACCGGGGAGCTGTTTTTT.

This clonotype was seen once. The rearrangement uses TRBV6-2 or TRBV6-3 and TRBJ2-1, with TRBD1 matching over 7 bases. CDR3 length: 16 amino acids. The germline V gene encodes CDR1 MNHEY and CDR2 SVGEGT. V shed 6 bases and J 4 bases; nucleotides not matched to a gene: 12. CDR3 sequence reads: CASSLTGVVRYNEQFF. The CDR3 coding sequence is TGTGCCAGCAGCCTCACAGGGGTTGTAAGGTACAATGAGCAGTTCTTC.

This clonotype was seen at least ten times. The chain employs TRBV29-1 and TRBJ2-5, with D perhaps TRBD1 (5 bases). The V gene lost 3 bases and the J gene lost 5 bases, with 13 bases spanning the gap. Germline CDR1 and CDR2: SQVTM and ANQGSEA. This CDR3 comprises 13 residues. The CDR3 DNA reads TGCAGCGTTGATAGGGGAACTGGTGAGACCCAGTACTTC. Translating it yields CSVDRGTGETQYF.

This clonotype showed up many times. The chain carries TRBV12-5 and TRBJ2-7; TRBD1 or TRBD2 may be the D gene (5 bases each). This CDR3 has 17 residues. Germline loops: CDR1 LGHNT, CDR2 FRNRAP. With 6 bases removed from V and 1 base from J, the gap between germline ends came to 22 bases. The CDR3 is CASGSRYPGSVSYEQYF. The CDR3, as DNA: TGTGCTAGTGGGAGCAGGTATCCAGGGAGTGTGTCCTACGAGCAGTACTTC. Combining the CDR3 with reference TRBV12-5 and TRBJ2-7 gives the whole variable domain DARVTQTPRHKVTEMGQEVTMRCQPILGHNTVFWYRQTMMQGLELLAYFRNRAPLDDSGMPKDRFSAEMPDATLATLKIQPSEPRDSAVYFCASGSRYPGSVSYEQYFGPGTRLTVT.

At least ten counts were recorded for this clonotype. The chain joins TRBV20-1 to TRBJ2-7; TRBD2 agrees at 8 bases. J lost 1 base, V lost 3 bases, and 5 bases had no gene match. This CDR3 is built from 14 residues. Germline V gene sequence: CDR1 DFQATT, CDR2 SNEGSKA (reference sequence). The CDR3 loop is CSASGSGASYEQYV. The CDR3 DNA is TGCAGTGCTAGCGGTAGCGGGGCTTCCTACGAGCAGTACGTC.

This clonotype came up a few times. This chain links TRBV12-3 or TRBV12-4 with TRBJ2-1; D gene uncertain. CDR3 length: 15 residues. V gave up 3 bases and J gave up 6 bases, with 15 bases separating them. Written as DNA, the CDR3 is TGTGCCAGCAGTTTTAGAGCCACAACCCTCAATGAGCAGTTCTTC. Protein product: CASSFRATTLNEQFF.

The chain joins TRBV18 to TRBJ2-1; D is undetermined. CDR1 and CDR2 from the germline V gene are KGHSH and LQKENI. The CDR3 sequence is 15 residues long. V shed 2 bases and J shed 6 bases, with 14 bases lying between them. The DNA for the CDR3 is TGTGCCAGCTCACCAGTAGGGTTCGTCTCCAATGAGCAGTTCTTC. It is translated as CASSPVGFVSNEQFF.

This clonotype was counted between two and nine times. This chain links TRBV4-2 with TRBJ2-3, with D perhaps matching TRBD2 (5 bases). Germline V CDR1 and CDR2: LGHNA, YNFKEQ. V shed 4 bases and J shed 1 base, with 12 bases lying between them. CDR3 length: 15 amino acids. The CDR3 spells CASSPGLPGTDTQYF. In DNA form, the CDR3 reads TGTGCCAGCAGCCCCGGACTGCCAGGCACAGATACGCAGTATTTT.

The rearrangement links TRBV12-3 or TRBV12-4 to TRBJ2-3; D is possibly TRBD2 (6 bases). The germline V and J ends were trimmed by 8 bases and 1 base, with 16 bases remaining between them. CDR3 length: 15 amino acids. CDR3 region: CASGVADTRTDTQYF. The CDR3 DNA is TGTGCCAGCGGAGTAGCGGACACCCGCACAGATACGCAGTATTTT.

The chain employs TRBV6-1 and TRBJ1-1, with D uncertain. Germline V gives CDR1 MNHNS, CDR2 SASEGT. There are 12 residues in the CDR3. V was clipped by 2 bases and J by 1 base, with 2 bases between them. The DNA for the CDR3 is TGTGCCAGCAGTGAATGGAACACTGAAGCTTTCTTT. Its protein product is CASSEWNTEAFF.

This clonotype was seen many times. The genes are TRBV12-3 or TRBV12-4 and TRBJ2-7, with no clear D. Deletions cut 4 bases from V and 3 bases from J, with 13 bases between. This CDR3 contains 14 residues. The CDR3 sequence: CASSSGLSLYEQYF. The CDR3 bases are TGTGCCAGCAGTTCGGGTCTTTCCCTCTACGAGCAGTACTTC.

Only a few counts were recorded for this clonotype. V is TRBV4-1 and J is TRBJ1-2, with TRBD1 as a possible D gene (5 bases). V lost 1 base and J lost 6, with 9 bases in between. Germline V lookup: CDR1 MGHRA, CDR2 YSYEKL. The CDR3 sequence is 13 residues long. CDR3 residues: CASSQGGGDGYTF. The CDR3 DNA reads TGCGCCAGCAGCCAAGGGGGAGGGGATGGCTACACCTTC.

About this clonotype itself: A read error likely explains this, since a far larger clone differs by one base. V gene TRBV5-1 combines with J gene TRBJ2-1; D not certain. Germline lookup yields CDR1 SGHRS and CDR2 YFSETQ. This CDR3 region has 11 residues. In DNA form, the CDR3 reads TGCGCCAGCAGCGCCTACAATGAGCGGTTCTTC. Its translation is CASSAYNERFF.

Many counts were recorded for this clonotype. The chain links TRBV7-2 to TRBJ1-5; TRBD1 might be the D (6 bases). Germline lookup yields CDR1 SGHTA and CDR2 FQGNSA. V was shortened by 5 bases and J by 3 bases, with 14 bases between the two germline ends. The CDR3 is made up of 15 amino acids. Here the CDR3 DNA reads TGTGCCAGCAGCATGGGACAAAGATACAATCAGCCCCAGCATTTT. Translated: CASSMGQRYNQPQHF.

This clonotype has at least ten counts. This CDR3 reads CASSSTSEGDTYNEQFF. In DNA form, the CDR3 reads TGTGCCAGCAGTTCCACGAGCGAGGGGGACACCTACAATGAGCAGTTCTTC. This chain uses TRBV12-3 or TRBV12-4 with TRBJ2-1; weak D call: TRBD1 (6 bases). V shed 4 bases and J shed 2 bases, with 18 bases lying between them. The CDR3 is 17 amino acids.

This clonotype was seen repeatedly, ten times or more. V and J are TRBV6-5 and TRBJ1-2; D uncertain. Germline V gene lookup returns CDR1 MNHEY and CDR2 SVGAGI. The germline V and J ends were trimmed by 3 bases and 8 bases, with 7 bases remaining between them. The CDR3 is 11 amino acids. Here the CDR3 reads CASSYKGGYTF. As DNA, the CDR3 is TGTGCCAGCAGTTATAAGGGCGGCTACACCTTC.

This clonotype was seen many times. The rearrangement uses TRBV20-1 and TRBJ2-1, with D hard to call. Germline V gives CDR1 DFQATT, CDR2 SNEGSKA (reference sequence). The CDR3 is 12 amino acids. Trimming took off 4 bases at V and 4 bases at J, with 8 bases between the two ends. CDR3 in DNA: TGCAGTGCTACCGACTGGTACAATGAGCAGTTCTTC. Amino acid sequence: CSATDWYNEQFF.

In its sample, this clonotype was seen a few times. The chain combines TRBV12-3 or TRBV12-4 with TRBJ2-7; the D is unclear. The CDR3 totals 12 residues. V was trimmed by 5 bases and J by 0 bases, leaving 5 bases between them. CDR3 region: CASSHNSYEQYV. As DNA, the CDR3 is TGTGCCAGCAGTCACAACTCCTACGAGCAGTACGTC.

This clonotype came up a few times. This chain joins TRBV14 and TRBJ2-3; D is tentatively TRBD1 or TRBD2 (5 bases each). The CDR3 covers 14 residues. Germline V gene lookup returns CDR1 SGHDN and CDR2 FVKESK. Trimming took off 4 bases at V and 6 bases at J, with 14 bases between the two ends. The CDR3 DNA follows: TGTGCCAGCAGCCCTCTAAGGGGCGGGGATACGCAGTATTTT. Translation gives CASSPLRGGDTQYF.

This clonotype appeared a few times. The rearrangement uses TRBV20-1 and TRBJ2-2, with 9 bases lining up with TRBD1. The CDR3 covers 14 residues. Germline-derived CDR1 and CDR2 are DFQATT and SNEGSKA (reference sequence). The trim removed 6 bases at V and 5 bases at J, leaving 7 bases unmatched. The CDR3 spells CSAGNRGQTGELFF. The DNA of the CDR3 is TGCAGTGCGGGAAACAGGGGGCAGACCGGGGAGCTGTTTTTT.